This T cell receptor beta chain derives from a study of glioma-infiltrating T cells after dendritic cell vaccination. Libraries were prepared by immunoSEQ multiplex PCR; TCRdb keeps only in-frame clonotypes and omits some of them. The sample records roughly 80,000 clones, around 87% being singletons. Time point described: after dendritic cell vaccination, including at tumor progression/relapse. The receptor was isolated from a human donor with glioblastoma. This sample comprised blood, obtained after dendritic cell vaccination.

The CDR3 sequence is CASSVQGNGANVLTF. The CDR3 bases are TGTGCCAGCAGCGTACAGGGAAATGGGGCCAACGTCCTGACTTTC. J is TRBJ2-6 and V is TRBV7-9; D perhaps matches TRBD1 (6 bases). The CDR3 is made up of 15 amino acids. In germline, CDR1 is SEHNR, CDR2 FQNEAQ (reference sequence). Trimming cost V 5 bases and J 3 bases, with 11 bases left between them.